What follows are 8 T cell receptor beta chains derived from one specimen sequenced in a study of technical replicates of blood from a few donors. Clones were read by immunoSEQ multiplex PCR, and TCRdb kept only the in-frame ones, dropping some. The sample comprises approximately 100,000 clones, roughly 95% of which are singletons, and approximately 0.2% rests with the top ten. Sequenced sample: T cells isolated from PBMCs. The receptor set was obtained from a human donor in good health.

The chain combines TRBV14 with TRBJ2-3; D is undetermined. The length of the CDR3 is 12 residues. V lost 2 bases to trimming and J lost 3 bases, with 3 bases between them. Per the germline V gene, CDR1 is SGHDN and CDR2 is FVKESK. CDR3 in amino acids: CASSQITDTQYF. CDR3 DNA: TGTGCCAGCAGCCAAATAACAGATACGCAGTATTTT. Looking up the rest from reference TRBV14 and TRBJ2-3 gives the full variable domain: EAGVTQFPSHSVIEKGQTVTLRCDPISGHDNLYWYRRVMGKEIKFLLHFVKESKQDESGMPNNRFLAERTGGTYSTLKVQPAELEDSGVYFCASSQITDTQYFGPGTRLTVL.

This chain connects TRBV5-1 to TRBJ2-5; TRBD2 might be the D (6 bases). This CDR3 is built from 14 residues. Germline V CDR1 and CDR2: SGHRS, YFSETQ. Trimming cost V 0 bases and J 4 bases, with 10 bases left between them. The CDR3 nucleotides read TGCGCCAGCAGCTTGGTTCAGGGAGGAGAGACCCAGTACTTC. Translation: CASSLVQGGETQYF.

The chain recombines TRBV5-1 with TRBJ2-4; 7 bases are shared with TRBD2. The CDR3 is 15 amino acids. Germline lookup yields CDR1 SGHRS and CDR2 YFSETQ. V lost 4 bases to trimming and J lost 2 bases; unmatched junction nucleotides: 6. CDR3 in amino acids: CASSPELAPKNIQYF. The DNA for the CDR3 is TGCGCCAGCAGCCCTGAACTAGCGCCCAAAAACATTCAGTACTTC.

This clone was found once. The genes are TRBV5-4 and TRBJ1-5; D is ambiguous. The CDR3 is made up of 15 amino acids. Between the trimmed V and J ends, which lost 5 bases and 0 bases, there was a span of 12 bases. The germline V gene encodes CDR1 SGHNT and CDR2 YYREEE (reference sequence). CDR3: CASREDLYSNQPQHF. The CDR3 nucleotides are TGTGCCAGCAGGGAGGATCTCTATAGCAATCAGCCCCAGCATTTT.

This clone was seen a single time. CDR3 coding DNA: TGCGCCAGCAGTGACCCCAAGACAGGGGAAAATGAAAAACTGTTTTTT. Translating it yields CASSDPKTGENEKLFF. V usage is TRBV10-2 and J usage is TRBJ1-4; 8 bases align to TRBD1. Germline trimming cut 3 bases from V and 5 bases from J; bases unmatched to any gene: 8. CDR3 length: 16 residues. Germline CDR1 reads WSHSY; CDR2 reads SAAADI.

V and J are TRBV2 and TRBJ2-1; D unresolved. CDR3 length: 15 residues. V was clipped by 4 bases and J by 1 base, with 11 bases between them. Looked up from germline, CDR1 is SNHLY and CDR2 is FYNNEI. In DNA form, the CDR3 reads TGTGCCAGCAGTGGGAGAATTGATTCCTACAATGAGCAGTTCTTC. This codes for CASSGRIDSYNEQFF.

The V and J genes are TRBV7-9 and TRBJ2-7; 15 nucleotides align to TRBD2. CDR3 length equals 16 residues. CDR1 is SEHNR, CDR2 FQNEAQ, per germline (reference sequence). Germline trimming cut 5 bases from V and 2 bases from J; bases unmatched to any gene: 4. Here the CDR3 reads CASSGRTSGRAYEQYF. CDR3 bases: TGTGCCAGCAGCGGAAGGACTAGCGGGAGGGCCTACGAGCAGTACTTC.

V and J are TRBV27 and TRBJ2-1; D gene ambiguous. Trimming stripped 6 bases from V and 1 base from J, with 10 bases between. The germline V gene has CDR1 MNHEY and CDR2 SMNVEV (reference sequence). The CDR3 sequence is 14 residues long. The CDR3 sequence is CASSFDTSYNEQFF. For the CDR3, the DNA is TGTGCCAGCAGCTTTGACACGTCCTACAATGAGCAGTTCTTC.